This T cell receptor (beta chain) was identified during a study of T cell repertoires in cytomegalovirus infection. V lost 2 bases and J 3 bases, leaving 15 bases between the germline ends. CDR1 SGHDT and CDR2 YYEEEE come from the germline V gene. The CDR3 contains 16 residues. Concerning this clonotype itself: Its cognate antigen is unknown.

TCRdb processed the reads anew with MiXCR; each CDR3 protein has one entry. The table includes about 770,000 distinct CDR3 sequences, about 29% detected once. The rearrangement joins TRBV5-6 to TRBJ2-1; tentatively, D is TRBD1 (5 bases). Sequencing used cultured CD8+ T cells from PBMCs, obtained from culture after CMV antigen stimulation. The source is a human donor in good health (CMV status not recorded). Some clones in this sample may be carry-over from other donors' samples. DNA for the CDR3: TGTGCCAGCAGCTTTGTACAGGACATCAACTACAATGAGCAGTTCTTC. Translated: CASSFVQDINYNEQFF.